These T cell receptor beta chains were read from a single sample in a study of blood T cell repertoires in COVID-19. Produced via immunoSEQ multiplex PCR; TCRdb's table is partial and in-frame only. The table shows 290,000 or so clones, with approximately 91% occurring only once. Sequencing was performed on peripheral blood. All receptors derive from a woman aged 30 to 39 with COVID-19, enrolled during active disease. Both conserved end residues are part of each CDR3. A D gene is named only where the DNA matches it firmly. Where a row states a size, it is once, few, many or the class of an expanded clone; other rows omit it.

TRBV7-9,NA,NA,TRBJ2-3,TGTGCCAGCAGCTTAGATGGAGCCTCACCTTCTAGGCAGTATTTT,CASSLDGASPSRQYF
TRBV5-1,TRBD1,NA,TRBJ2-7,TGCGCCAGCAGCCTAGGACCAGGACAGGGCTACGAGCAGTACTTC,CASSLGPGQGYEQYF
TRBV5-6,TRBD2,NA,TRBJ2-5,TGTGCCAGCAGCTTGTTGTCTAGCGGGACTAAGGGGACCCAGTACTTC,CASSLLSSGTKGTQYF
TRBV28,NA,NA,TRBJ2-7,TGTGCCAGCAGTTTATTCCCAGGGGGAGGAACCTACGAGCAGTACTTC,CASSLFPGGGTYEQYF
TRBV7-2,TRBD2,NA,TRBJ2-7,TGTGCCAGCAGCGACCGGAGTAGCGGGAGTCGGTACGAGCAGTACTTC,CASSDRSSGSRYEQYF
TRBV10-3,TRBD2,NA,TRBJ2-2,TGTGCCATCAGGGAGGGACTAGCGGCGAACACCGGGGGGCTGTTTTTT,CAIREGLAANTGGLFF
TRBV6-5,TRBD1,NA,TRBJ1-3,TGTGCCAGCGCTCTTCAGGGGGCGCAAGGAAACACCATATATTTT,CASALQGAQGNTIYF
TRBV5-1,NA,few,TRBJ2-7,TGCGCCAGCACAGCTGAAGGGGTAGGGGAAGTCGAGCAGTACTTC,CASTAEGVGEVEQYF
TRBV6-6,NA,few,TRBJ2-7,TGTGCCAGCAGCAACAGGGCCTCCTACGAGCAGTACTTC,CASSNRASYEQYF
TRBV19,TRBD1,NA,TRBJ1-4,TGTGCCACCACAGGGGGTGAAAAACTGTTTTTT,CATTGGEKLFF
TRBV19,NA,few,TRBJ1-5,TGTGCCAGTAGTACCGAGCCGACATTCGTCAATCAGCCCCAGCATTTT,CASSTEPTFVNQPQHF
TRBV25-1,TRBD1,once,TRBJ1-5,TGTGCCACCTCTGGACAGGGCCATAGCAATCAGCCCCAGCATTTT,CATSGQGHSNQPQHF
TRBV20-1,NA,NA,TRBJ2-6,TGCAGTGCTAGTAGAGCTGGGGCCAACGTCCTGACTTTC,CSASRAGANVLTF
TRBV5-6,NA,NA,TRBJ1-5,TGTGCCAGCAGCAAGACAGGTTATCAGCCCCAGCATTTT,CASSKTGYQPQHF
TRBV28,NA,NA,TRBJ1-3,TGTGCCAGCAATGACCCGGACAGAGCCGGAAACACCATATATTTT,CASNDPDRAGNTIYF
TRBV7-2,TRBD1,NA,TRBJ2-1,TGTGCCAGCAGCTTATTGAGGGGGCTGTACAATGAGCAGTTCTTC,CASSLLRGLYNEQFF
TRBV5-4,NA,NA,TRBJ1-1,TGTGCCAGCAGCTTGGGTAGCACTGAAGCTTTCTTT,CASSLGSTEAFF
TRBV15,NA,NA,TRBJ2-7,TGTGCCACCAGCAGAGGCCGGGGAGTAAGCTCCTACGAGCAGTACTTC,CATSRGRGVSSYEQYF
TRBV6-5,NA,NA,TRBJ2-2,TGTGCCAGCAGTCCGACAGAGAACACCGGGGAGCTGTTTTTT,CASSPTENTGELFF
TRBV28,NA,NA,TRBJ1-2,TGTGCCAGCAGTTTATTTGTAAATGCGGATAACTATGGCTACACCTTC,CASSLFVNADNYGYTF
TRBV3-1/TRBV3-2,NA,NA,TRBJ1-4,TGTGCCAGCAGCCAAGACGCAGGGTCAAATGAAAAACTGTTTTTT,CASSQDAGSNEKLFF
TRBV15,TRBD1,NA,TRBJ1-1,TGTGCCACCAGCAGAGACCGGGACAGTTACACTGAAGCTTTCTTT,CATSRDRDSYTEAFF
TRBV5-4,TRBD1,NA,TRBJ1-2,TGTGCCAGCAGCTTGGAAGGGGGCCTTGACTATGGCTACACCTTC,CASSLEGGLDYGYTF
TRBV27,NA,NA,TRBJ1-5,TGTGCCAGCGGACCGACGGGAAGCAATCAGCCCCAGCATTTT,CASGPTGSNQPQHF
TRBV20-1,NA,NA,TRBJ2-7,TGCAGTGCTAGTCGGGATCCCTTACTTTACGAGCAGTACTTC,CSASRDPLLYEQYF
TRBV7-8,TRBD1,NA,TRBJ2-1,TGTGCCAGCAGCCCCTGGACAGGTTCGAATGAGCAGTTCTTC,CASSPWTGSNEQFF
TRBV19,TRBD2,NA,TRBJ2-3,TGTGCCAGTAGTCTGAGCGGGACCACAGATACGCAGTATTTT,CASSLSGTTDTQYF
TRBV3-1/TRBV3-2,NA,once,TRBJ1-3,TGTGCCAGCAGCCAAGGCCCGGACAGTACTGGAAACACCATATATTTT,CASSQGPDSTGNTIYF
TRBV20-1,TRBD1,NA,TRBJ2-5,TGCAGTGCTAGTTGGACAGGGCGGGGGACCCAGTACTTC,CSASWTGRGTQYF
TRBV9,TRBD1,NA,TRBJ1-1,TGTGCCAGCAGCCCCCTACAGGGGGCGGCTGAAGCTTTCTTT,CASSPLQGAAEAFF
TRBV19,TRBD1,once,TRBJ1-1,TGTGCCAGTAGTCCCCTCGACAGGGACACTGAAGCTTTCTTT,CASSPLDRDTEAFF
TRBV7-8,NA,NA,TRBJ1-2,TGTGCCAGCAGCCAAGTTATCCTACCCACTAACTATGGCTACACCTTC,CASSQVILPTNYGYTF
TRBV30,NA,NA,TRBJ1-5,TGTGCCTCCCAGTCCCAAGGGGATCAGCCCCAGCATTTT,CASQSQGDQPQHF
TRBV24-1,TRBD1,few,TRBJ1-2,TGTGCCACCAGTGTTTCAGGACAGGGTGGGTCACCCTATGGCTACACCTTC,CATSVSGQGGSPYGYTF
TRBV6-1,TRBD2,NA,TRBJ2-1,TGTGCCAGCAGTGTGAGCGGGAGGGCCGCCTACAATGAGCAGTTCTTC,CASSVSGRAAYNEQFF
TRBV6-5,NA,once,TRBJ1-5,TGTGCCAGCAGTTACCGTTTCACAGGGAATCAGCCCCAGCATTTT,CASSYRFTGNQPQHF
TRBV24-1,NA,few,TRBJ1-5,TGTGCCACTTCAGTTAGCAATCAGCCCCAGCATTTT,CATSVSNQPQHF
TRBV20-1,NA,NA,TRBJ1-2,TGCAGTGCCAGACAGCAGGTGGGCTACACCTTC,CSARQQVGYTF
TRBV6-5,TRBD2,NA,TRBJ2-7,TGTGCCAGCAGGCTAGCGGGTCATTACGAGCAGTACTTC,CASRLAGHYEQYF
TRBV3-1/TRBV3-2,TRBD1,NA,TRBJ1-2,TGTGCCAGCAGCCAGGACAGGGTCTATGGCTACACCTTC,CASSQDRVYGYTF
TRBV2,NA,NA,TRBJ2-2,TGTGCCAGCACCGGGTCGAACACCGGGGAGCTGTTTTTT,CASTGSNTGELFF
TRBV27,TRBD1,NA,TRBJ1-6,TGTGCCAGCAGTCTACGGGACAGGCCCTATAATTCACCCCTCCACTTT,CASSLRDRPYNSPLHF
TRBV15,NA,NA,TRBJ2-1,TGTGCCACCAGCAGAGACTTTAACAATGAGCAGTTCTTC,CATSRDFNNEQFF
TRBV10-3,TRBD1,NA,TRBJ1-5,TGTGCCATCAGCACAGGGACAGATCAGCCCCAGCATTTT,CAISTGTDQPQHF
TRBV21-1,NA,NA,TRBJ1-5,TGTGCCAGCAGCAAAGCGCTATTAGGGACATGGAATCAGCCCCAGCATTTT,CASSKALLGTWNQPQHF
TRBV6-4,NA,NA,TRBJ2-1,TGTGCCAGCCAGCAATTCCAGGGTGTCAATGAGCAGTTCTTC,CASQQFQGVNEQFF
TRBV5-1,TRBD2,few,TRBJ2-1,TGCGCCAGCAGCTGGACTAGCGGGAGGTACAATGAGCAGTTCTTC,CASSWTSGRYNEQFF
TRBV4-1,NA,NA,TRBJ1-2,TGCGCCAGCAGCCAAGGGCCAGCGAAGGATGGCTACACCTTC,CASSQGPAKDGYTF
TRBV2,TRBD1,NA,TRBJ1-1,TGTGCCAGCAGTGGCCCCTGGGACAGGGGGACGGCTTTCTTT,CASSGPWDRGTAFF
TRBV18,NA,NA,TRBJ1-1,TGTGCCAGCTCTATAGGGGAGAACACTGAAGCTTTCTTT,CASSIGENTEAFF
TRBV7-9,NA,once,TRBJ1-2,TGTGCCAGCAGTTACGCAGCGGGTGGCTACACCTTC,CASSYAAGGYTF
TRBV19,TRBD1,NA,TRBJ1-2,TGTGCCAGTAGTACATTCGGACAGGGGGCTCTTGGCTACACCTTC,CASSTFGQGALGYTF
TRBV19,NA,NA,TRBJ1-5,TGTGCCAGTAGTATAGCCCGGCAGCCCCAGCATTTT,CASSIARQPQHF
TRBV6-5,TRBD1,NA,TRBJ1-1,TGTGCCAGCACCTTACCGGACAGGGTGAATGAAGCTTTCTTT,CASTLPDRVNEAFF
TRBV13,TRBD2,NA,TRBJ2-2,TGTGCCAGCAGCTTAGGCCTAGCGGGAGGTAGCGGGGAGCTGTTTTTT,CASSLGLAGGSGELFF
TRBV5-1,NA,once,TRBJ1-3,TGCGCCAGCAGTGGGAGCTCTGGAAACACCATATATTTT,CASSGSSGNTIYF
TRBV7-3,TRBD1,NA,TRBJ1-1,TGTGCCAGCAGCCTCGGCGGGACAGTAGGCACTGAAGCTTTCTTT,CASSLGGTVGTEAFF
TRBV9,TRBD1,NA,TRBJ1-1,TGTGCCAGTACACAGGGGCTTAACACTGAAGCTTTCTTT,CASTQGLNTEAFF
TRBV5-4,TRBD1,NA,TRBJ2-5,TGTGCCAGCAGACAGGACAGGGCCTCGAAAGAGACCCAGTACTTC,CASRQDRASKETQYF